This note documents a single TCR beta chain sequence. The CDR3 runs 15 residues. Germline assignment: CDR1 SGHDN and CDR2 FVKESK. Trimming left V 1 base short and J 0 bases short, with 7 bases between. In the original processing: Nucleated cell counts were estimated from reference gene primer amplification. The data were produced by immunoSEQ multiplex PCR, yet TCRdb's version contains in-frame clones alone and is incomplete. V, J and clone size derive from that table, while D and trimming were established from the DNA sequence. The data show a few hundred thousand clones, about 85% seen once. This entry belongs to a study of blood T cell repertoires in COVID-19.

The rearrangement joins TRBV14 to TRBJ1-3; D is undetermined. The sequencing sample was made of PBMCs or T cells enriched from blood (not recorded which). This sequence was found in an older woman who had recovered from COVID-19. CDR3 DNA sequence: TGTGCCAGCAGCCAAGTTGTAAACTCTGGAAACACCATATATTTT. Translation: CASSQVVNSGNTIYF.